A selection of T cell receptor beta chains follows, all from one sample in a study of CD4 T cells in relation to SARS-CoV-2 and coronaviruses. Sequencing was performed with immunoSEQ multiplex PCR; in TCRdb, only in-frame clones are kept and a portion is missing. The sample consists of around 45,000 clones, more than 65% of them appearing once. What these receptors recognize is not known. Sequenced sample: naive CD4+ T cells from PBMCs, cultured in vitro. Receptor source: an adult with COVID-19. CDR3s include the opening cysteine and the closing phenylalanine or tryptophan. A D gene is named only where the DNA matches it firmly. For some rows the clone size is stated as once, few or many, or as a class when expanded; others skip it.

TRBJ2-5	.	TRBV6-5	14	.	CASSYSIRGETQYF	TGTGCCAGCAGTTACTCGATCAGAGGGGAGACCCAGTACTTC
TRBJ2-2	TRBD2	TRBV11-2	18	.	CASSSLISSGGNTGELFF	TGTGCCAGCAGCTCTCTCATCTCTAGCGGAGGGAACACCGGGGAGCTGTTTTTT
TRBJ2-2	.	TRBV7-9	15	once	CASSLGGSGTGELFF	TGTGCCAGCAGCCTTGGAGGGAGCGGCACCGGGGAGCTGTTTTTT
TRBJ2-7	.	TRBV3-1/TRBV3-2	15	few	CASSQVSEGNYEQYF	TGTGCCAGCAGCCAAGTCTCCGAGGGGAACTACGAGCAGTACTTC
TRBJ2-2	TRBD2	TRBV27	14	few	CASTRGLSTGELFF	TGTGCCAGCACCCGGGGACTATCCACCGGGGAGCTGTTTTTT
TRBJ2-7	TRBD1	TRBV27	14	.	CASSLLTGDWEQYF	TGTGCCAGCAGTTTATTGACAGGGGATTGGGAGCAGTACTTC
TRBJ2-1	TRBD2	TRBV9	15	.	CASSGQRDSFNEQFF	TGTGCCAGCAGCGGACAGCGGGACTCTTTTAATGAGCAGTTCTTC
TRBJ2-2	TRBD2	TRBV29-1	17	.	CSVEGAAGGPSTGELFF	TGCAGCGTTGAAGGGGCAGCGGGAGGGCCCTCTACCGGGGAGCTGTTTTTT
TRBJ1-1	TRBD1	TRBV18	14	.	CASSLTGANTEAFF	TGTGCCAGCTCGTTGACAGGGGCAAACACTGAAGCTTTCTTT
TRBJ2-1	.	TRBV15	15	.	CATSSGPTSYNEQFF	TGTGCCACCAGCTCTGGACCGACCTCCTACAATGAGCAGTTCTTC
TRBJ1-6	.	TRBV28	16	few	CASSLPGRGGDSPLHF	TGTGCCAGCAGTCTTCCAGGTCGGGGAGGTGATTCACCCCTCCACTTT
TRBJ1-4	.	TRBV7-3	13	.	CASSSNQGEKLFF	TGTGCCAGCAGCTCCAATCAGGGCGAAAAACTGTTTTTT
TRBJ2-5	.	TRBV15	13	.	CATTFGSQETQYF	TGTGCCACCACCTTTGGCAGCCAAGAGACCCAGTACTTC
TRBJ2-3	.	TRBV5-4	15	.	CASSLTMARTDTQYF	TGTGCCAGCAGCTTGACTATGGCGCGGACAGATACGCAGTATTTT
TRBJ2-2	.	TRBV4-1	16	few	CASNQPSRITTGELFF	TGCGCCAGCAACCAGCCAAGTCGAATCACTACCGGGGAGCTGTTTTTT
TRBJ1-4	.	TRBV7-3	14	.	CASRSGGSNEKLFF	TGTGCCAGCAGATCGGGGGGGTCTAATGAAAAACTGTTTTTT
TRBJ2-7	TRBD1	TRBV5-4	14	.	CASSLGQGAYEQYF	TGTGCCAGCAGCTTAGGGCAGGGGGCCTACGAGCAGTACTTC
TRBJ2-1	TRBD2	TRBV6-6	11	.	CASSLAGPQFF	TGTGCCAGCAGTTTAGCGGGGCCGCAGTTCTTC
TRBJ2-5	.	TRBV10-3	14	.	CAISEFGGQETQYF	TGTGCCATCAGTGAGTTTGGGGGACAAGAGACCCAGTACTTC
TRBJ2-2	.	TRBV7-3	16	.	CASSRQGDLNTGELFF	TGTGCCAGCAGCCGCCAGGGGGACTTGAACACCGGGGAGCTGTTTTTT
TRBJ2-3	.	TRBV4-3	16	.	CASSQFRDSSTDTQYF	TGCGCCAGCAGCCAGTTCCGGGACTCAAGCACAGATACGCAGTATTTT
TRBJ2-7	.	TRBV5-4	14	once	CASSLDTNGAEQYF	TGTGCCAGCAGCTTGGATACGAACGGAGCAGAGCAGTACTTC
TRBJ2-3	.	TRBV30	13	few	CAWNAGSTDTQYF	TGTGCCTGGAACGCGGGGAGCACAGATACGCAGTATTTT
TRBJ2-7	TRBD2	TRBV5-1	16	.	CASSPVGSGRAYEQYF	TGCGCCAGCAGCCCCGTGGGAAGCGGGAGGGCCTACGAGCAGTACTTC
TRBJ2-1	TRBD2	TRBV14	18	once	CASSLGSMGLAGDGEQFF	TGTGCCAGCAGCCTTGGGTCCATGGGACTAGCGGGAGACGGTGAGCAGTTCTTC
TRBJ2-3	TRBD2	TRBV6-4	15	.	CASSDSLAGADTQYF	TGTGCCAGCAGTGACTCACTAGCGGGAGCAGATACGCAGTATTTT
TRBJ2-1	TRBD1	TRBV11-3	16	.	CASSLERQGVYNEQFF	TGTGCCAGCAGCTTAGAACGACAGGGGGTCTACAATGAGCAGTTCTTC
TRBJ2-5	.	TRBV5-1	13	.	CASSPPLPETQYF	TGCGCCAGCAGCCCCCCTCTTCCAGAGACCCAGTACTTC
TRBJ2-7	TRBD2	TRBV9	17	.	CASSVAGAGASPYEQYF	TGTGCCAGCAGCGTAGCTGGGGCGGGAGCATCACCCTACGAGCAGTACTTC
TRBJ1-1	.	TRBV27	14	.	CASRYQGPHTEAFF	TGTGCCAGCAGGTATCAGGGGCCCCACACTGAAGCTTTCTTT
TRBJ2-5	.	TRBV5-1	12	.	CASSLTQETQYF	TGCGCCAGCAGCCTCACTCAAGAGACCCAGTACTTC
TRBJ2-1	TRBD1	TRBV7-9	15	.	CASRSGTGSADEQFF	TGTGCCAGCAGGTCCGGGACAGGGAGTGCGGATGAGCAGTTCTTC
TRBJ2-2	.	TRBV29-1	13	.	CSVEVLSPGELFF	TGCAGCGTTGAAGTCCTGAGTCCCGGGGAGCTGTTTTTT
TRBJ2-5	TRBD1	TRBV30	15	.	CAWSVWTGNLETQYF	TGTGCCTGGAGTGTTTGGACAGGGAACTTGGAGACCCAGTACTTC
TRBJ2-3	TRBD1	TRBV7-9	14	once	CASSLGTGLDTQYF	TGTGCCAGCAGCTTAGGGACAGGGTTAGATACGCAGTATTTT
TRBJ2-1	.	TRBV9	14	.	CASSVATVWNEQFF	TGTGCCAGCAGCGTAGCTACAGTGTGGAATGAGCAGTTCTTC
TRBJ2-2	.	TRBV28	14	.	CASGEQPNTGELFF	TGTGCCAGCGGGGAACAGCCGAACACCGGGGAGCTGTTTTTT
TRBJ2-7	TRBD2	TRBV5-1	15	.	CASSYRSGNTYEQYF	TGCGCCAGCAGCTACCGTAGCGGGAACACCTACGAGCAGTACTTC
TRBJ1-2	TRBD1	TRBV10-3	14	once	CAIRTGEGIGSYTF	TGTGCCATCAGAACAGGGGAGGGTATAGGGAGCTACACCTTC
TRBJ2-5	.	TRBV6-5	11	.	CASSRKETQYF	TGTGCCAGCAGTCGTAAAGAGACCCAGTACTTC
TRBJ2-7	.	TRBV4-3	13	.	CASSQVEGTEQYF	TGCGCCAGCAGCCAAGTGGAGGGGACCGAGCAGTACTTC
TRBJ1-3	TRBD1	TRBV7-9	16	.	CASSHRGREAGNTIYF	TGTGCCAGCAGCCACAGGGGGCGTGAAGCTGGAAACACCATATATTTT
TRBJ2-7	.	TRBV18	12	.	CASSPTAYEQYF	TGTGCCAGCTCTCCTACCGCCTACGAGCAGTACTTC
TRBJ2-7	.	TRBV4-2	16	.	CASSQDDSGGSYEQYF	TGTGCCAGCAGCCAAGACGATAGCGGAGGCTCCTACGAGCAGTACTTC
TRBJ1-1	.	TRBV30	14	few	CAWSVLEMNTEAFF	TGTGCCTGGAGTGTACTGGAGATGAACACTGAAGCTTTCTTT
TRBJ2-3	TRBD2	TRBV4-3	17	.	CASSQDRLASSTDTQYF	TGCGCCAGCAGCCAAGATCGACTAGCGTCTAGCACAGATACGCAGTATTTT
TRBJ2-7	.	TRBV28	15	.	CASSLERAWSHEQYF	TGTGCCAGCAGTTTGGAGAGGGCGTGGAGCCACGAGCAGTACTTC
TRBJ2-7	.	TRBV5-1	12	few	CASSPTSYEQYF	TGCGCCAGCAGCCCTACCTCCTACGAGCAGTACTTC
TRBJ1-1	.	TRBV7-2	14	.	CASASNRADTEAFF	TGTGCCAGCGCAAGCAATAGGGCGGACACTGAAGCTTTCTTT
TRBJ1-1	.	TRBV2	13	.	CASSERTNTEAFF	TGTGCCAGCAGTGAAAGGACGAACACTGAAGCTTTCTTT
TRBJ2-1	.	TRBV28	15	.	CASSLSSGVQAEPFF	TGTGCCAGCAGTTTGTCCTCGGGAGTGCAGGCCGAACCGTTCTTC
TRBJ1-4	TRBD1	TRBV10-3	15	.	CAISESQGAGEKLFF	TGTGCCATCAGTGAGTCCCAGGGGGCAGGTGAAAAACTGTTTTTT
TRBJ2-5	.	TRBV19	12	.	CASRASSETQYF	TGTGCCAGTCGTGCTAGCTCCGAGACCCAGTACTTC
TRBJ2-1	.	TRBV11-2	16	.	CASSPTGRHIGNEQFF	TGTGCCAGCAGCCCCACTGGACGTCATATAGGGAATGAGCAGTTCTTC
TRBJ2-1	.	TRBV5-1	16	.	CASSLAGSYPLGEQFF	TGCGCCAGCAGCTTGGCCGGGTCGTATCCTTTGGGTGAGCAGTTCTTC